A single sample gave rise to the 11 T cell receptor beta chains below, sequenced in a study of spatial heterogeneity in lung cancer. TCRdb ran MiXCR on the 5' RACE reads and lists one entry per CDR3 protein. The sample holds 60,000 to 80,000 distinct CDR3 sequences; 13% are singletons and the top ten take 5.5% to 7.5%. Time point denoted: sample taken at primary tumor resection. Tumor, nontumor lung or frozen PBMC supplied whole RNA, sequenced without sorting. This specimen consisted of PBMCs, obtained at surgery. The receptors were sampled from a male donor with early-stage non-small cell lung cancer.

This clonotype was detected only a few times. The CDR3 sequence: CASSVRGGELFF. CDR3 DNA sequence: TGTGCCAGCAGCGTCAGGGGCGGGGAGCTGTTTTTT. The chain joins TRBV7-2 to TRBJ2-2; tentative D call: TRBD1 (6 bases). Germline V CDR1 and CDR2: SGHTA, FQGNSA. The CDR3 runs to 12 residues. V was pared by 5 bases and J by 7 bases, with 8 bases between. The whole variable domain, filled in from reference TRBV7-2 and TRBJ2-2, reads GAGVSQSPSNKVTEKGKDVELRCDPISGHTALYWYRQSLGQGLEFLIYFQGNSAPDKSGLPSDRFSAERTGGSVSTLTIQRTQQEDSAVYLCASSVRGGELFFGEGSRLTVL.

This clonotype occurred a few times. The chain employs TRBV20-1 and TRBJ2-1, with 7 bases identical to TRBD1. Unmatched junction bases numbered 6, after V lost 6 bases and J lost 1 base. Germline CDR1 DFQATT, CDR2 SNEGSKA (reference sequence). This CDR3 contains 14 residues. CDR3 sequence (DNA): TGCAGTGCATTAGGACAGGCGTCCTACAATGAGCAGTTCTTC. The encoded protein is CSALGQASYNEQFF.

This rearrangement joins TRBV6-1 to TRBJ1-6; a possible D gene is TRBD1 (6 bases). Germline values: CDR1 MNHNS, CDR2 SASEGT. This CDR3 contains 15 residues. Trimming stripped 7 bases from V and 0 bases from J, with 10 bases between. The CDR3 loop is CASTGASSYNSPLHF. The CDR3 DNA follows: TGTGCCAGCACGGGGGCGAGCTCCTATAATTCACCCCTCCACTTT.

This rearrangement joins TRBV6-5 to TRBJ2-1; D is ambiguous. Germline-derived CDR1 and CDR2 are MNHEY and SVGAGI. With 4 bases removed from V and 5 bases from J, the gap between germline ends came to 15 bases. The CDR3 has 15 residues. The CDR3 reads CASSSLTRIHNEQFF. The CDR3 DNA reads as TGTGCCAGCAGTTCCTTGACCAGGATTCACAATGAGCAGTTCTTC.

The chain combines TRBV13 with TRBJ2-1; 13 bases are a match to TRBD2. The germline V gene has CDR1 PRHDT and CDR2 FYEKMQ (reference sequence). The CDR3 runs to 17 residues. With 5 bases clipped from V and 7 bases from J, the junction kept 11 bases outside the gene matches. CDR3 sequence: CASSPGLAGVLGNEQFF. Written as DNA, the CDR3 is TGTGCCAGCAGCCCCGGACTAGCGGGAGTCTTAGGGAATGAGCAGTTCTTC.

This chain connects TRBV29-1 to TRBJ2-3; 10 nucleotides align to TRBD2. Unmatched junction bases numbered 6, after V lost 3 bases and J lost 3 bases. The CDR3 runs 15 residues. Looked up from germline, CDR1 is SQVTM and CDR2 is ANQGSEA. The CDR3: CSVEASGSKTDTQYF. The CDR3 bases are TGCAGCGTTGAGGCTAGCGGGAGCAAAACAGATACGCAGTATTTT.

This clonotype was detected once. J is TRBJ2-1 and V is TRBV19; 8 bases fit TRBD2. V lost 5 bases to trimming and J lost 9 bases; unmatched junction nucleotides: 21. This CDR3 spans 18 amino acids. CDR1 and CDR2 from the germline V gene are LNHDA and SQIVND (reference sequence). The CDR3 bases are TGTGCCAGTAGTCCTGGTTTGGGAGTAGCGGGACGACAAGGTGAGCAGTTCTTC. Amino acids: CASSPGLGVAGRQGEQFF.

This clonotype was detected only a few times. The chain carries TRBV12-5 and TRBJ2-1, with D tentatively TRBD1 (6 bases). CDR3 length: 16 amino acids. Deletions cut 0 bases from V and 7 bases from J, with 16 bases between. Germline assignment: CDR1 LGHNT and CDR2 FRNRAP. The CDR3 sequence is CASGLVPGVVWNEQFF. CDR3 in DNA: TGTGCTAGTGGTTTGGTACCAGGGGTAGTTTGGAATGAGCAGTTCTTC.

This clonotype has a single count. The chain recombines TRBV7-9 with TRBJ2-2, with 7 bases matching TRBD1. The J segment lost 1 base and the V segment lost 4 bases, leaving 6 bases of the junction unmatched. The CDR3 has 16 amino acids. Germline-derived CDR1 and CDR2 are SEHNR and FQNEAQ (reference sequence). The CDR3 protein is CASSSPTGRNTGELFF. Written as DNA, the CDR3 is TGTGCCAGCAGCTCCCCGACAGGGCGGAACACCGGGGAGCTGTTTTTT.

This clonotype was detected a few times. The CDR3 here is CATSRDPAGLPQHF. CDR3 sequence (DNA): TGTGCCACCAGCAGAGATCCGGCGGGTCTGCCCCAGCATTTT. The rearrangement joins TRBV15 to TRBJ1-5; D not resolved. V was clipped by 0 bases and J by 9 bases, with 12 bases between them. The V gene's germline CDR1 is LNHNV and CDR2 YYDKDF (reference sequence). The CDR3 runs 14 residues.

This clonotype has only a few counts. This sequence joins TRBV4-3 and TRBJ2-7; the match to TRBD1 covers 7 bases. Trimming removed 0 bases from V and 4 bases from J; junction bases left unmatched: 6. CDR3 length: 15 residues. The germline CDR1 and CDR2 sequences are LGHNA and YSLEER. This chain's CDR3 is CASSQDNRGWYEQYF. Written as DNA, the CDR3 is TGCGCCAGCAGCCAAGATAACAGGGGATGGTACGAGCAGTACTTC.